This entry describes one TCR beta chain. Its antigen is as yet unknown. The sample originates from a study of long-term antiretroviral therapy in people with HIV. General observations from the study: ART-treated samples gained diversity yet remained below transplant donor controls.

A v3.0 immunoSEQ assay was performed at survey level. Profiling relied on immunoSEQ multiplex PCR, and the TCRdb table lists in-frame clones only, not all of them. The sample comprises fewer than 25,000 clones, roughly 87% of which are singletons, and more than 8.5% rests with the top ten. Germline V gene lookup returns CDR1 MNHNY and CDR2 SVGAGI (reference sequence). The V gene lost 5 bases and the J gene lost 8 bases, with 9 bases spanning the gap. The CDR3 has 11 amino acids. This sequence was found in a man aged 45-65 years with HIV. The V gene is TRBV6-6, the J gene TRBJ2-5; D call uncertain. Sequenced material: unsorted PBMCs, taken 1.8 years before starting antiretroviral therapy. In DNA, the CDR3 is TGTGCCAGCAGTGACCAGTTCACCCAGTACTTC. It is translated as CASSDQFTQYF.